The T cell receptor (beta chain) described here comes from a study of blood T cell repertoires in COVID-19 (dated by TCRdb to about 2020). Broadly, across the study: The collaborator samples originated in the United States, Italy and Spain and spanned the acute and convalescent phases of COVID-19. The dataset comprised deeply sampled blood TCRbeta repertoires from subjects exposed to, actively infected with, or recovered from COVID-19. The samples were drawn from the first 160 participants of the ongoing ImmuneRACE study and from over a thousand subjects provided by 6 global collaborators. HLA class I and class II types, where available, came from metadata supplied by the sample provider rather than from assay-based typing. A de-identified subject ID, COVID-19 status, age in years and sex were almost always included in the sample metadata. The repertoires were released in a freely available public database meant as a resource for research on the immune response to SARS-CoV-2. The prospective study material was composed of cDNA or gDNA derived from T cells, B-cell-depleted T cells, or PBMCs. Broader findings and caveats from the paper: The quantity of clinical and demographic metadata differed by source and by participant and was supplied without curation.

Samples from volunteer blood donors who had recovered from COVID-19 were contributed by a second Seattle source. Whole blood was collected in K2EDTA tubes by collaborating institutions according to the institutions' own protocols. For TCRbeta analysis, collaborator samples were shipped as frozen whole blood, as isolated PBMCs, or as DNA extracted from either sample type. TCRbeta CDR3 regions were amplified from genomic DNA using the immunoSEQ Assay, a bias-controlled multiplex PCR. In the paper's pipeline: Within the assay, amplification of reference gene primers was used to estimate how many nucleated cells each sample contained. To quantify the absolute abundance of each unique TCRbeta CDR3 rearrangement, sequence reads were collapsed and filtered. For each sample, productive Simpson clonality was calculated as the square root of Simpson's diversity index across productive rearrangements. The clones in this table, taken by TCRdb from immuneACCESS, are in-frame only. Not every clone is retained; where verified, under half of the shortfall comes from an unresolved V gene, and the cause of the rest is unknown. V and J calls and clone size are those listed in that table; D and trimming were worked out from the DNA. In all, the sample holds roughly 220,000 clones, and roughly 85% of those were seen once. The ten largest clones take up over 2.5% of the sample.

This clone was seen just once. It lacks a known antigen. No much larger clonotype is one base removed from it; base qualities were not supplied. Other DNA sequences in the same sample also yield this CDR3. Sequencing was done on a sample of peripheral blood. The receptor's source is a man aged 50-59 years who had recovered from COVID-19.

DNA sequence: TGTGCCAGCAGTATCGGGGGGAATCAGCCCCAGCATTTT. Its protein reads: CASSIGGNQPQHF. The chain was built from TRBV12-3 or TRBV12-4 and TRBJ1-5; the best D guess is TRBD1, with 5 bases matching. Taken from cysteine to phenylalanine, the CDR3 has 13 residues. Only the CDR3 part of the read is kept: 39 bases, read in frame from the first base. Trimming costs V 5 bases and J 4 bases, and their ends lie 9 bases apart.